Listed here are 2 T cell receptor beta chains from one sample, sequenced in a study of T cell responses to AZD1222 COVID-19 vaccine. The table came from immunoSEQ multiplex PCR; TCRdb's copy has only in-frame clones and leaves some out. Of tens of thousands of clones in the sample, more than 85% were seen once. The source was peripheral blood, collected 28 days after the second AZD1222 dose. The origin of the receptors is an adult who received the AZD1222 COVID-19 vaccine.

J is TRBJ1-4 and V is TRBV19, with TRBD1 matching 10 bases. The junction had 3 bases not matched to a gene; V was cut back by 6 bases and J by 8 bases. CDR1 LNHDA and CDR2 SQIVND come from the germline V gene (reference sequence). This CDR3 has 13 amino acids. DNA of the CDR3: TGTGCCAGTAGGGGACAGGGGAAAGAAAAACTGTTTTTT. Residues: CASRGQGKEKLFF. The full variable domain, with the rest looked up from reference TRBV19 and TRBJ1-4, is DGGITQSPKYLFRKEGQNVTLSCEQNLNHDAMYWYRQDPGQGLRLIYYSQIVNDFQKGDIAEGYSVSREKKESFPLTVTSAQKNPTAFYLCASRGQGKEKLFFGSGTQLSVL.

The rearrangement joins TRBV19 to TRBJ1-2; D is unresolved. V dropped 6 bases and J dropped 5 bases, with 13 bases sitting between them. This CDR3 spans 13 amino acids. Germline V gene lookup returns CDR1 LNHDA and CDR2 SQIVND (reference sequence). CDR3 amino acids: CASRAPERYGYTF. The DNA of the CDR3 is TGTGCCAGTAGAGCCCCCGAAAGGTATGGCTACACCTTC.